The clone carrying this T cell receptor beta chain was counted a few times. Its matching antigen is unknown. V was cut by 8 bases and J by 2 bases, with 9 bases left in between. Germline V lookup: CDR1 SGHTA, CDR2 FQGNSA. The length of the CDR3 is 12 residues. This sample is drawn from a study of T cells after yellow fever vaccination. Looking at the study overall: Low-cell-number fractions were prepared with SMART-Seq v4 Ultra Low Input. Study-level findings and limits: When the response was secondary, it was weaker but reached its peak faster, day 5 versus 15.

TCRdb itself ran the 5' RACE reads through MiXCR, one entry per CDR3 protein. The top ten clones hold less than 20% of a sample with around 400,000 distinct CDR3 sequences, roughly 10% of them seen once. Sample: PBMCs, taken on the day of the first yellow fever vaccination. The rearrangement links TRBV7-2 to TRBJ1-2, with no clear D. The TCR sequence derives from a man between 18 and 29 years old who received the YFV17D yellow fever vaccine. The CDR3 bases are TGTGCCAGCGGTCAGCAAAACTATGGCTACACCTTC. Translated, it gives CASGQQNYGYTF. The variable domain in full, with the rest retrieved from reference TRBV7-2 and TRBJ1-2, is GAGVSQSPSNKVTEKGKDVELRCDPISGHTALYWYRQSLGQGLEFLIYFQGNSAPDKSGLPSDRFSAERTGGSVSTLTIQRTQQEDSAVYLCASGQQNYGYTFGSGTRLTVV.